The clone carrying this TCR beta chain was counted only a few times. The sample originates from a study of cytomegalovirus exposure and HLA in healthy donors. Turning to the study itself: When 398 donors were genotyped, 80% to 90% of them were found to fall in the Caucasian-associated ancestry cluster.

The study ran its PCR with 60 Vbeta and 13 Jbeta primers. Profiling relied on immunoSEQ multiplex PCR, and the TCRdb table lists in-frame clones only, not all of them. The data contain about 140,000 clones, approximately 80% of them singletons. Germline CDR1 is SGHRS and CDR2 is YFSETQ. The CDR3 runs to 17 residues. The ends were cut back, 0 bases at V and 10 bases at J, with 23 bases in the middle. Sequencing used PBMCs. The genes are TRBV5-1 and TRBJ2-1; D might be TRBD2 (6 bases). The sequence was collected from a man between 25 and 39 years old in good health and CMV-seronegative. The CDR3: CASSLVAAGPARGEQFF. CDR3 DNA: TGCGCCAGCAGCTTGGTCGCAGCGGGTCCCGCTAGGGGAGAGCAGTTCTTC.